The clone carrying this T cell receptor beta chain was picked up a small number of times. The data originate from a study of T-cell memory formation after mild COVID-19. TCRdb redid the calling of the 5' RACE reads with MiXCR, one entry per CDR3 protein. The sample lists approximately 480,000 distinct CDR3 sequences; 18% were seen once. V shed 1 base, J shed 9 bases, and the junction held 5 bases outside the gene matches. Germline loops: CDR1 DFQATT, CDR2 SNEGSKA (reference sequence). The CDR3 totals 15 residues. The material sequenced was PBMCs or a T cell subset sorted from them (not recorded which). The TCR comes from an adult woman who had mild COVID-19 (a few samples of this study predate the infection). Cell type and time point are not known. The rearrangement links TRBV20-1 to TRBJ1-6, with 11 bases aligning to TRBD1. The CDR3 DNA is TGCAGTGCTAGAGCGGGGACAGGGGGTAGTTCACCCCTCCACTTT. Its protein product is CSARAGTGGSSPLHF.